This TCR beta chain was profiled in a study of blood T cells in healthy people across ages. A second PCR, run for about 6 to 12 cycles, used a sample-barcoded 5' primer plus a J-beta primer mix. From the 5' RACE reads, TCRdb called clonotypes with MiXCR, one entry per CDR3 protein. The data contain about 970,000 distinct CDR3 sequences, just over 50% of them singletons. Study-level findings and limits: Measured against age, TCR beta diversity per million T cells decreased in a roughly linear manner. Long-lived donors had more naive CD4+ cells and higher diversity than aged donors. CMV infection status of these donors was not known.

Sample donors were healthy Caucasian individuals that came from Russia, aged 6 to 90. A note on this clonotype: Its antigen remains unidentified.

This CDR3 has 15 amino acids. The V gene end was trimmed by 4 bases and the J gene end by 10 bases; junction bases not matched to a gene: 11. Germline V gene lookup returns CDR1 MGHRA and CDR2 YSYEKL. The V call is TRBV4-1, the J call TRBJ2-7; TRBD2 aligns across 12 bases. The sequenced material came from blood. The source is a woman aged 55-69 years in good health. The CDR3 DNA sequence: TGCGCCAGCAGCCTGCCGACTAGCGGGAGCCAGACTCAGTACTTC. This translates into CASSLPTSGSQTQYF.